The rows below give T cell receptor beta chains drawn from one sample of a study of response to subunit inactivated influenza vaccine. A single record per CDR3 protein comes from TCRdb applying MiXCR to the RT-PCR reads. Seen here are about 520,000 distinct CDR3 sequences, more than 7% observed once, and the top ten hold roughly 13%. This sample comprised PBMCs from blood, obtained around 25 months after vaccination. The receptors were gathered from a man aged 50 to 75 who received an inactivated influenza vaccine. The CDR3 runs from the conserved cysteine through the conserved F or W. D genes are given only for firm matches. Clone size, where shown, is once, few, many, or a class for clones that have expanded.

v_gene	j_gene	d_gene	abundance	CDR3nt	CDR3aa
TRBV4-2	TRBJ2-1	TRBD2	.	TGTGCCAGCAGCCAAGACTTTAGCGGGGGTTACAATGAGCAGTTCTTC	CASSQDFSGGYNEQFF
TRBV6-1	TRBJ2-7	.	many	TGTGCCAGCAGTGAGCAGGGCTCCTACGAGCAGTACTTC	CASSEQGSYEQYF
TRBV20-1	TRBJ2-5	.	few	TGCAGTGCTACCGAGGGGACCCAGTACTTC	CSATEGTQYF
TRBV6-1	TRBJ2-1	TRBD2	few	TGTGCCAGCAGTGGACTAGCGGGAGCGGGGAATGAGCAGTTCTTC	CASSGLAGAGNEQFF
TRBV7-2	TRBJ1-2	TRBD1	few	TGTGCCAGCAGCTTACCAGGGGGCGGCTATGGCTACACCTTC	CASSLPGGGYGYTF
TRBV20-1	TRBJ1-5	.	few	TGCAGTGCTAGAGAGGGGGGGTATAGCAATCAGCCCCAGCATTTT	CSAREGGYSNQPQHF
TRBV10-3	TRBJ2-7	.	few	TGTGCCATCAGTGAGTCGGGGGTGAGATACGAGCAGTACTTC	CAISESGVRYEQYF
TRBV29-1	TRBJ1-2	.	few	TGCAGCGCACAGGGCTCAAACTATGGCTACACCTTC	CSAQGSNYGYTF
TRBV28	TRBJ2-1	TRBD2	few	TGTGCCAGCAGTCCCTTTGCTAGCGGGAGAACCTACAATGAGCAGTTCTTC	CASSPFASGRTYNEQFF
TRBV6-1	TRBJ1-5	TRBD1	many	TGTGCCAGCAGTGACAGGGGGGATCAGCCCCAGCATTTT	CASSDRGDQPQHF
TRBV19	TRBJ1-1	.	many	TGTGCCAGTATGGGACGGTTGAACACTGAAGCTTTCTTT	CASMGRLNTEAFF
TRBV12-3/TRBV12-4	TRBJ1-6	.	few	TGTGCCAGCAGTTTAGCGGGTGTTGGGGCATCACCCCTCCACTTT	CASSLAGVGASPLHF
TRBV28	TRBJ2-7	.	many	TGTGCCAGCAGAGTGGACTCCCCTGGCCACGAGCAGTACTTC	CASRVDSPGHEQYF
TRBV6-2/TRBV6-3	TRBJ1-6	.	.	TGTGCCAGCAGCGCAGGGATTTCACCCCTCCACTTT	CASSAGISPLHF
TRBV20-1	TRBJ1-5	.	.	TGCAGTGCTAGAGTTTCGGGTGGAGGTAGCAATCAGCCCCAGCATTTT	CSARVSGGGSNQPQHF
TRBV5-1	TRBJ2-2	.	many	TGCGCCAGCAGCTTGGATGGCAGATACACCGGGGAGCTGTTTTTT	CASSLDGRYTGELFF
TRBV20-1	TRBJ2-3	TRBD1	few	TGCAGTGCTGTAACCGGGACAGGGATGACAGATACGCAGTATTTT	CSAVTGTGMTDTQYF
TRBV7-9	TRBJ2-1	.	many	TGTGCCAGCAGCTTAGGGGCTACGAGGAATGAGCAGTTCTTC	CASSLGATRNEQFF
TRBV5-4	TRBJ2-7	.	few	TGTGCCAGCAGCTTGGCCGGGGGTCCTCGTGAGCAGTACTTC	CASSLAGGPREQYF
TRBV4-3	TRBJ2-1	TRBD2	.	TGCGCCAGCAGCCACCCCGGGACTAGCGCTTTCAATGAGCAGTTCTTC	CASSHPGTSAFNEQFF
TRBV19	TRBJ1-5	.	few	TGTGCCAGTAAGAGGGGAGGTCAGCCCCAGCATTTT	CASKRGGQPQHF
TRBV4-3	TRBJ1-2	.	few	TGCGCCAGCAGCCAGGCCGGGGCGGTCTATGGCTACACCTTC	CASSQAGAVYGYTF
TRBV20-1	TRBJ2-2	TRBD2	.	TGCAGTGCTAGAGTTGGGAGGGGTAACGGGGAGCTGTTTTTT	CSARVGRGNGELFF
TRBV15	TRBJ2-1	.	.	TGTGCCACCAGCAGATGGGGTAGGGATGAGCAGTTCTTC	CATSRWGRDEQFF
TRBV5-1	TRBJ2-1	TRBD1	.	TGCGCCAGCAGAGTATCCCCACAGGGGGCGGACAATGAGCAGTTCTTC	CASRVSPQGADNEQFF
TRBV5-1	TRBJ2-7	.	few	TGCGCCAGCAGTGTCGCGGGGCTTGACGAGCAGTACTTC	CASSVAGLDEQYF
TRBV20-1	TRBJ2-7	TRBD2	few	TGCAGTGCTAGAGCATCGGGACTAGCGTCCTTCTACGAGCAGTACTTC	CSARASGLASFYEQYF
TRBV21-1	TRBJ1-2	.	many	TGTGCCAGCAGCCCTGCTGGGGCACCCGAAGCCCCACGGTATGGCTACACCTTC	CASSPAGAPEAPRYGYTF
TRBV20-1	TRBJ2-3	TRBD2	.	TGCACCGGCGGGAGGGCCCCCGGGTTGACAGATACGCAGTATTTT	CTGGRAPGLTDTQYF
TRBV24-1	TRBJ2-2	.	few	TGTGCCACCCGGGACGGGGGAAACACCGGGGAGCTGTTTTTT	CATRDGGNTGELFF
TRBV5-1	TRBJ1-1	TRBD1	.	TGCGCCAGCAGCTTGGCCAACAGGGGGAACACTGAAGCTTTCTTT	CASSLANRGNTEAFF
TRBV20-1	TRBJ2-1	.	few	TGCAGAGCACGGGGGAGCCTCGGTGAGCAGTTCTTC	CRARGSLGEQFF
TRBV20-1	TRBJ2-5	TRBD2	few	TGCAGTGCTGCCAAGACTAGCGGGGCGGAGACCCAGTACTTC	CSAAKTSGAETQYF
TRBV7-3	TRBJ2-3	.	few	TGTGCCAGCAGCATTCAGATTCCGGGACTTAGCACAGATACGCAGTATTTT	CASSIQIPGLSTDTQYF
TRBV7-9	TRBJ1-6	.	.	TGTGCCAGCAGCCAGGGACCGAGCTCCTATAATTCACCCCTCCACTTT	CASSQGPSSYNSPLHF
TRBV15	TRBJ2-2	.	.	TGTGCCACCAGCTTAGTGAACACCGGGGAGCTGTTTTTT	CATSLVNTGELFF
TRBV5-1	TRBJ2-1	.	few	TGCGCCAGCAGCTCGAGGGGAAGGGCCGACAATGAGCAGTTCTTC	CASSSRGRADNEQFF